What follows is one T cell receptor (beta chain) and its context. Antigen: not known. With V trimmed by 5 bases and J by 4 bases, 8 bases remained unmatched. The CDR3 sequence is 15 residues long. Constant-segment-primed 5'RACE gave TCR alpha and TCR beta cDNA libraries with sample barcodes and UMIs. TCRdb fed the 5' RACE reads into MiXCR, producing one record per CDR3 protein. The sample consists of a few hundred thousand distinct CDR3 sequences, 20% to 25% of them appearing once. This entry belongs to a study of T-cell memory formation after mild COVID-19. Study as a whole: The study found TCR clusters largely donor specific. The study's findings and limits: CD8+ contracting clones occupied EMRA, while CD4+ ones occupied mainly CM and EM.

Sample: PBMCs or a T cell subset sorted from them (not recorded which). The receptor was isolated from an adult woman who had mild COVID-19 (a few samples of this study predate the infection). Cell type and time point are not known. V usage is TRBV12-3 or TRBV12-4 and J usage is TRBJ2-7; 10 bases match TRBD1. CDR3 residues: CASSLWTGGEYEQYF. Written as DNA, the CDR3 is TGTGCCAGCAGTCTTTGGACAGGGGGTGAATACGAGCAGTACTTC.